The 24 T cell receptor beta chains below all came from one sample that was sequenced in a study of blood T cell repertoires in COVID-19. TCRdb's copy holds only in-frame clones and misses some; the assay was immunoSEQ multiplex PCR. The sample lists a few hundred thousand clones; about 90% were seen once. Sequencing input: peripheral blood. All receptors come from a man between 35 and 55 years old with active or convalescent COVID-19.

The chain carries TRBV5-1 and TRBJ1-1, with TRBD1 matching 7 bases. The CDR3 is 14 residues long. Trimming at V came to 4 bases and at J to 4 bases, leaving 7 bases not matched to a gene. From germline, CDR1 is SGHRS and CDR2 YFSETQ. The CDR3 DNA sequence: TGCGCCAGCAGCCCAGGACAGGCGGGCACTGAAGCTTTCTTT. This codes for CASSPGQAGTEAFF.

The rearrangement links TRBV10-2 to TRBJ1-1, with D perhaps TRBD1 (6 bases). Germline CDR1 and CDR2: WSHSY and SAAADI. Trimming removed 8 bases at V and 0 bases at J, with 13 bases between. The CDR3 totals 14 residues. The CDR3 sequence is CASGDITMNTEAFF. CDR3 nucleotide sequence: TGCGCCAGCGGGGACATAACCATGAACACTGAAGCTTTCTTT.

The sample holds a few counts of this clone. The chain uses TRBV3-1 (or the pseudogene TRBV3-2) and TRBJ1-6; TRBD1 agrees at 8 bases. This CDR3 has 14 amino acids. After removal of 6 bases from V and 7 bases from J, the junction contained 5 bases not matched to a gene. Germline V lookup: CDR1 LGHDT, CDR2 YNNKEL (reference sequence). The DNA for the CDR3 is TGTGCCAGCAGTTATGGACAGGGAAATTCACCCCTCCACTTT. Amino acid sequence: CASSYGQGNSPLHF.

The chain recombines TRBV7-6 with TRBJ1-1; D ambiguous. This CDR3 has 13 residues. Germline V CDR1 and CDR2: SGHVS, FNYEAQ. With 4 bases removed from V and 0 bases from J, the gap between germline ends came to 6 bases. The CDR3, as DNA: TGTGCCAGCAGCTACAGCCTGAACACTGAAGCTTTCTTT. It yields the protein CASSYSLNTEAFF.

The V gene is TRBV10-1, the J gene TRBJ1-5, with 7 positions matching TRBD1. The length of the CDR3 is 13 residues. Trimming removed 4 bases from V and 10 bases from J; junction bases left unmatched: 7. Per germline, CDR1 WNHNN and CDR2 SYGVQD (reference sequence). For the CDR3, the DNA is TGCGCCAGCAGTGGCGGACAGGCGGGCCCCCAGCATTTT. Amino acid sequence: CASSGGQAGPQHF.

The chain joins TRBV5-1 to TRBJ1-6; D uncertain. V lost 0 bases to trimming and J lost 5 bases, with 3 bases between them. The CDR3 contains 13 residues. Per germline, CDR1 SGHRS and CDR2 YFSETQ. CDR3 amino acids: CASSLVDNSPLHF. DNA for the CDR3: TGCGCCAGCAGCTTGGTCGATAATTCACCCCTCCACTTT.

The gene calls are TRBV9 and TRBJ2-1, with 9 nucleotides matching TRBD2. CDR3 length equals 15 residues. With 0 bases clipped from V and 8 bases from J, the junction kept 6 bases outside the gene matches. From germline, CDR1 is SGDLS and CDR2 YYNGEE. This chain's CDR3 is CASSVGQREVDEQFF. The CDR3 nucleotides are TGTGCCAGCAGCGTAGGGCAGCGGGAGGTCGATGAGCAGTTCTTC.

The chain joins TRBV2 to TRBJ2-1, with TRBD2 identical over 7 bases. This CDR3 is 15 amino acids long. Germline V lookup: CDR1 SNHLY, CDR2 FYNNEI. The V and J ends lost 1 base and 7 bases, in that order; junction bases with no gene match: 7. CDR3 in amino acids: CASSEELARSNEQFF. In DNA, the CDR3 is TGTGCCAGCAGTGAAGAACTAGCGAGATCTAATGAGCAGTTCTTC.

CDR3 sequence: CASSQLTSGGSTNIQYF. The CDR3 DNA reads as TGTGCCAGCAGCCAACTCACTAGCGGGGGGAGTACAAACATTCAGTACTTC. The chain recombines TRBV3-1 (or the pseudogene TRBV3-2) with TRBJ2-4; 12 bases line up with TRBD2. Germline V lookup: CDR1 LGHDT, CDR2 YNNKEL (reference sequence). The CDR3 spans 17 residues. With V trimmed by 2 bases and J by 6 bases, 8 bases remained unmatched.

The CDR3 here is CASGNGQTNTEAFF. CDR3 nucleotides: TGCGCCAGCGGAAACGGACAGACGAACACTGAAGCTTTCTTT. V is TRBV5-1 and J is TRBJ1-1; tentatively, D is TRBD1 (6 bases). Germline CDR1 is SGHRS and CDR2 is YFSETQ. Trimming removed 7 bases at V and 1 base at J, with 14 bases between. The CDR3 runs to 14 residues.

V usage is TRBV28 and J usage is TRBJ2-6, with TRBD1 as a possible D gene (5 bases). The CDR3 runs 17 residues. V lost 7 bases and J 0 bases, leaving 16 bases between the germline ends. CDR1 is MDHEN and CDR2 is SYDVKM in the germline V gene. The CDR3 here is CASTVAGFFSGANVLTF. CDR3 nucleotide sequence: TGTGCCAGCACCGTAGCAGGGTTTTTCTCTGGGGCCAACGTCCTGACTTTC. The entire variable domain, with the rest obtained from reference TRBV28 and TRBJ2-6, is as follows: DVKVTQSSRYLVKRTGEKVFLECVQDMDHENMFWYRQDPGLGLRLIYFSYDVKMKEKGDIPEGYSVSREKKERFSLILESASTNQTSMYLCASTVAGFFSGANVLTFGAGSRLTVL.

This chain joins TRBV27 and TRBJ2-4, with D maybe TRBD1 (5 bases). The CDR3 is 14 amino acids. CDR1 is MNHEY and CDR2 is SMNVEV in the germline V gene (reference sequence). The ends were cut back, 8 bases at V and 3 bases at J, with 14 bases in the middle. CDR3 residues: CASHKVGRKNIQYF. The CDR3 region has the DNA TGTGCCAGCCACAAGGTGGGGCGCAAAAACATTCAGTACTTC.

The CDR3 coding sequence is TGTGCCAGCAGCCGATATGAGACAGTCAACCGCAATCAGCCCCAGCATTTT. This encodes CASSRYETVNRNQPQHF. V gene TRBV5-6 combines with J gene TRBJ1-5, with D maybe TRBD1 (5 bases). The ends were cut back, 4 bases at V and 2 bases at J, with 19 bases in the middle. Germline V gene data show CDR1 as SGHDT and CDR2 as YYEEEE. This CDR3 is built from 17 residues.

This sequence joins TRBV28 and TRBJ2-1, with D possibly matching TRBD1 (6 bases). The CDR3 covers 14 residues. Germline CDR1 MDHEN, CDR2 SYDVKM. V lost 6 bases, J lost 1 base, and 10 bases lay in between. DNA of the CDR3: TGTGCCAGCAGGGGGACACCGTCCTACAATGAGCAGTTCTTC. Its translation: CASRGTPSYNEQFF. Full variable domain (rest looked up from reference TRBV28 and TRBJ2-1): DVKVTQSSRYLVKRTGEKVFLECVQDMDHENMFWYRQDPGLGLRLIYFSYDVKMKEKGDIPEGYSVSREKKERFSLILESASTNQTSMYLCASRGTPSYNEQFFGPGTRLTVL.

The chain has TRBV27 and TRBJ2-3; TRBD2 might be the D (7 bases). This CDR3 is built from 15 residues. Trimming cost V 8 bases and J 6 bases, with 21 bases left between them. The germline gives CDR1 MNHEY, CDR2 SMNVEV (reference sequence). As DNA, the CDR3 is TGTGCCAGCGGAGACACCGGGGGGCCCCCTGATACGCAGTATTTT. Protein: CASGDTGGPPDTQYF.

V is TRBV7-6 and J is TRBJ2-7, with 13 bases identical to TRBD2. This CDR3 region has 16 residues. Germline V CDR1 and CDR2: SGHVS, FNYEAQ. V dropped 9 bases and J dropped 3; count of bases not matched to a gene: 11. The CDR3 nucleotides are TGTGCCAGTACTAGCGGGGGGGCCAAGACCGTCTACGAGCAGTACTTC. As protein: CASTSGGAKTVYEQYF.

DNA for the CDR3: TGTGCCAGCAGTTTAGGAGGGGCCGGCAATCAGCCCCAGCATTTT. Translated: CASSLGGAGNQPQHF. The genes are TRBV28 and TRBJ1-5; a weak D match, TRBD1 (5 bases). Trimming pared 2 bases from V and 2 bases from J, leaving 10 bases between. Per the germline V gene, CDR1 is MDHEN and CDR2 is SYDVKM. The CDR3 is made up of 15 amino acids.

This clone was recorded a few times. The V gene is TRBV2, the J gene TRBJ2-5, with unresolved D. The germline CDR1 and CDR2 sequences are SNHLY and FYNNEI. With 4 bases removed from V and 13 bases from J, the gap between germline ends came to 10 bases. This CDR3 comprises 10 residues. The CDR3 region is CASSGPNPYF. CDR3 nucleotide sequence: TGTGCCAGCAGTGGGCCCAATCCGTACTTC.

The chain recombines TRBV7-9 with TRBJ1-2; 8 positions match TRBD1. V lost 3 bases, J lost 0 bases, and 3 bases stayed unmatched. The germline CDR1 and CDR2 sequences are SEHNR and FQNEAQ (reference sequence). CDR3 length equals 15 residues. The CDR3 spells CASSLTGVSNYGYTF. In DNA form, the CDR3 reads TGTGCCAGCAGCTTGACAGGGGTCTCTAACTATGGCTACACCTTC.

V gene TRBV10-3 combines with J gene TRBJ1-2; TRBD1 matches at 7 bases. Germline-derived CDR1 and CDR2 are ENHRY and SYGVKD. Trimming removed 6 bases from V and 6 bases from J; junction bases left unmatched: 7. This CDR3 comprises 13 residues. In nucleotides, the CDR3 is TGTGCCATCAGCTACAGGGGCAAAGATGGCTACACCTTC. The encoded protein is CAISYRGKDGYTF.

V gene TRBV4-1 combines with J gene TRBJ1-1; possible D gene TRBD1, 5 bases. In germline, CDR1 is MGHRA, CDR2 YSYEKL. V lost 1 base, J lost 5 bases, and 20 bases lay in between. There are 17 residues in the CDR3. As DNA, the CDR3 is TGCGCCAGCAGCCAAGTAAAGCAGGGAAGAGTTCGGACTGAAGCTTTCTTT. It codes for CASSQVKQGRVRTEAFF.

This rearrangement joins TRBV5-1 to TRBJ2-7; a weak D match, TRBD2 (6 bases). The CDR3 is made up of 12 amino acids. The V gene's germline CDR1 is SGHRS and CDR2 YFSETQ. The germline V and J ends were trimmed by 5 bases and 7 bases, with 13 bases remaining between them. The CDR3 DNA is TGCGCCAGCAGAGCGGGTTCGGGGGAGCAGTACTTC. Protein: CASRAGSGEQYF.

The J gene is TRBJ2-1, the V gene TRBV6-6, with TRBD1 as a possible D gene (6 bases). This CDR3 has 16 residues. V was clipped by 2 bases and J by 8 bases, with 19 bases between them. CDR1 and CDR2 (germline): MNHNY, SVGAGI (reference sequence). The CDR3 reads CASSYPRETGFDEQFF. CDR3 nucleotides: TGTGCCAGCAGTTACCCTCGGGAAACAGGGTTCGATGAGCAGTTCTTC.

The rearrangement links TRBV4-1 to TRBJ1-4; D is unclear. The length of the CDR3 is 17 residues. The germline V gene encodes CDR1 MGHRA and CDR2 YSYEKL. The ends were cut back, 0 bases at V and 0 bases at J, with 11 bases in the middle. This chain's CDR3 is CASSQDGGGSTNEKLFF. DNA of the CDR3: TGCGCCAGCAGCCAAGATGGTGGAGGATCAACTAATGAAAAACTGTTTTTT.